The T cell receptor beta chain under discussion was sequenced for a study of blood T cell repertoires in COVID-19. Study overall: Collection of acute and convalescent COVID-19 samples took place in the United States, Italy and Spain. PBMCs, B-cell-depleted T cells, or T cells were the source of the cDNA or gDNA that made up the material.

In the source study's methods: Estimation of nucleated cell counts was performed using reference gene primer amplification. Assay used: immunoSEQ multiplex PCR; TCRdb lists only in-frame clones, some missing. V, J and clone size are those of that table, while D and trimming were read from the DNA. This table has approximately 250,000 clones, approximately 80% appearing once. This clone has only one observation. This CDR3 contains 16 residues. In germline, CDR1 is SGHNT, CDR2 YENEEA. V was trimmed by 7 bases and J by 0 bases, leaving 16 bases between them. The clonotype originates from a man between 35 and 55 years old who had recovered from COVID-19. Specimen: peripheral blood. The rearrangement links TRBV11-3 to TRBJ1-3; D gene ambiguous. Written as DNA, the CDR3 is TGTGCCAGCAACCTTGGAACGGGAGACTCTGGAAACACCATATATTTT. Translation: CASNLGTGDSGNTIYF.